One sample yielded the 22 T cell receptor beta chains listed below, sequenced in a study of cytomegalovirus exposure and HLA in healthy donors. With 60 Vbeta and 13 Jbeta primers, the PCR was carried out. Sequencing was performed with immunoSEQ multiplex PCR; in TCRdb, only in-frame clones are kept and a portion is missing. This sample carries some 130,000 clones, over 75% of them seen once, and the ten largest clones take 4.2%. The sample comprised PBMCs. The receptors were gathered from a male donor in good health and CMV-seropositive.

V gene TRBV7-8 combines with J gene TRBJ1-2; D ambiguous. V was trimmed by 1 base and J by 8 bases, leaving 17 bases between them. CDR1 and CDR2 (germline): SGHVS, FQNEAQ. The CDR3 is 15 residues long. CDR3 DNA: TGTGCCAGCAGCTTAGTGTCCCCGTCAGTGAACGGCTACACCTTC. It encodes CASSLVSPSVNGYTF.

The rearrangement links TRBV11-2 to TRBJ2-7; 7 bases are a match to TRBD1. The CDR3 consists of 15 residues. CDR1 SGHAT and CDR2 FQNNGV come from the germline V gene. V gave up 1 base and J gave up 9 bases; unmatched junction bases: 12. CDR3: CASSLVVGGAFGQYF. The CDR3 DNA sequence: TGTGCCAGCAGCTTAGTAGTAGGGGGCGCCTTTGGGCAGTACTTC.

V is TRBV6-6 and J is TRBJ2-1; possibly TRBD2 for D (6 bases). The CDR3 is 14 residues long. Trimming removed 0 bases from V and 4 bases from J, with 7 bases in between. CDR1 and CDR2 (germline): MNHNY, SVGAGI (reference sequence). This CDR3 is CASSYSEGYNEQFF. The CDR3 coding sequence is TGTGCCAGCAGTTACTCGGAGGGATACAATGAGCAGTTCTTC.

This chain uses TRBV30 with TRBJ2-7, with D perhaps being TRBD1 or TRBD2 (6 bases each). V was trimmed by 5 bases and J by 4 bases, leaving 12 bases between them. The length of the CDR3 is 12 residues. The germline CDR1 and CDR2 sequences are GTSNPN and SVGIG (reference sequence). CDR3 in DNA: TGTGCCTGGGGTGGAGGGGGATACGAGCAGTACTTC. It codes for CAWGGGGYEQYF.

The V and J genes are TRBV5-1 and TRBJ1-1; D remains unclear. The CDR3 is 14 residues long. Trimming took off 3 bases at V and 1 base at J, with 10 bases between the two ends. Per the germline V gene, CDR1 is SGHRS and CDR2 is YFSETQ. The CDR3 DNA is TGCGCCAGCAGCTCCCCGGGAAAGAACACTGAAGCTTTCTTT. It yields the protein CASSSPGKNTEAFF.

There are a few counts of this clone. The V and J genes are TRBV19 and TRBJ2-1; 8 bases fit TRBD2. Germline V gene sequence: CDR1 LNHDA, CDR2 SQIVND (reference sequence). There are 16 residues in the CDR3. Losses at the gene ends were 5 bases for V and 0 bases for J; bases not matched to a gene: 6. CDR3 DNA: TGTGCCAGTAGTTCTCAGCGGGGGAGCTCCTACAATGAGCAGTTCTTC. It yields the protein CASSSQRGSSYNEQFF. Looking up the rest from reference TRBV19 and TRBJ2-1 gives the full variable domain: DGGITQSPKYLFRKEGQNVTLSCEQNLNHDAMYWYRQDPGQGLRLIYYSQIVNDFQKGDIAEGYSVSREKKESFPLTVTSAQKNPTAFYLCASSSQRGSSYNEQFFGPGTRLTVL.

The rearrangement joins TRBV5-1 to TRBJ2-1, with D perhaps matching TRBD2 (6 bases). The CDR3 runs to 16 residues. V was pared by 4 bases and J by 10 bases, with 24 bases between. The germline V gene encodes CDR1 SGHRS and CDR2 YFSETQ. Written as DNA, the CDR3 is TGCGCCAGCAGCCTCTGGGGGGACCAGGCCGGGTGGGAGCAGTTCTTC. The encoded protein is CASSLWGDQAGWEQFF.

This clone was counted only a few times. The chain uses TRBV6-1 and TRBJ2-7, with TRBD1 identical over 8 bases. This CDR3 is 14 amino acids long. The V and J ends lost 4 bases and 4 bases, in that order; junction bases with no gene match: 6. The germline CDR1 and CDR2 sequences are MNHNS and SASEGT. CDR3 in DNA: TGTGCCAGCAGTGTTCGGCAGGGGGCGTACGAGCAGTACTTC. Translating it yields CASSVRQGAYEQYF.

V is TRBV5-5 and J is TRBJ1-5; weak D call: TRBD1 (5 bases). Trimming removed 3 bases from V and 5 bases from J, with 9 bases in between. Germline CDR1 is SGHKS and CDR2 is YYEKEE (reference sequence). The CDR3 is made up of 13 amino acids. The CDR3 DNA sequence: TGTGCCAGCAGCTATCAGGGTTATCAGCCCCAGCATTTT. The encoded protein is CASSYQGYQPQHF.

The sample holds one count of this clone. The V call is TRBV5-6, the J call TRBJ2-3, with 7 bases matching TRBD2. The V gene end was trimmed by 2 bases and the J gene end by 2 bases; junction bases not matched to a gene: 8. Per germline, CDR1 SGHDT and CDR2 YYEEEE. CDR3 length: 16 amino acids. The CDR3, as DNA: TGTGCCAGCAGCTTCAGAGTTCGGGAGGACACAGATACGCAGTATTTT. This gives the protein CASSFRVREDTDTQYF.

The V gene is TRBV5-1, the J gene TRBJ1-1, with D tentatively TRBD1 (5 bases). CDR1 and CDR2 (germline): SGHRS, YFSETQ. The CDR3 loop spans 13 amino acids. Trimming took off 1 base at V and 3 bases at J, with 7 bases between the two ends. The CDR3 here is CASSLLGDTEAFF. CDR3 DNA sequence: TGCGCCAGCAGCTTGCTAGGGGACACTGAAGCTTTCTTT.

This chain connects TRBV6-6 to TRBJ2-7; 7 bases are shared with TRBD1. CDR1 MNHNY and CDR2 SVGAGI come from the germline V gene (reference sequence). The CDR3 is made up of 15 amino acids. V lost 2 bases, J lost 4 bases, and 8 bases stayed unmatched. Here the CDR3 DNA reads TGTGCCAGCAGTTACGGCACAGGGGCCGGGTACGAGCAGTACTTC. It codes for CASSYGTGAGYEQYF.

This clone came up once. Germline is not matched at one junction end, which may reflect a read error. The chain uses TRBV20-1 and TRBJ2-5, with TRBD1 matching over 8 bases. There are 10 residues in the CDR3. CDR1 is DFQATT and CDR2 is SNEGSKA in the germline V gene (reference sequence). The CDR3: CSAMTGVQDF. The CDR3 region has the DNA TGCAGTGCTATGACAGGGGTCCAAGACTTC.

This clone has a handful of counts. The chain is built from TRBV4-1 and TRBJ2-7; the match to TRBD2 covers 12 bases. Germline-derived CDR1 and CDR2 are MGHRA and YSYEKL. J gave up 0 bases and V 2 bases, and 8 bases lay outside the gene matches. The CDR3 runs 18 residues. In DNA, the CDR3 is TGCGCCAGCAGCCAACTGGGACTAGCGGGCATGAGCTCCTACGAGCAGTACTTC. It encodes CASSQLGLAGMSSYEQYF.

V usage is TRBV9 and J usage is TRBJ2-7; a possible D gene is TRBD1 (5 bases). Germline loops: CDR1 SGDLS, CDR2 YYNGEE. The CDR3 covers 15 residues. Between the trimmed V and J ends, which lost 4 bases and 6 bases, there was a span of 20 bases. The CDR3 reads CASSSSGFNRGEQYF. The CDR3 bases are TGTGCCAGCAGCTCTTCAGGGTTTAATCGAGGCGAGCAGTACTTC.

This chain uses TRBV29-1 with TRBJ2-2; D is possibly TRBD1 (5 bases). V dropped 5 bases and J dropped 6 bases, with 13 bases sitting between them. This CDR3 comprises 13 residues. In germline, CDR1 is SQVTM, CDR2 ANQGSEA. DNA of the CDR3: TGCAGCGTTAAGGTGGCAGGGTCCGGGGAGCTGTTTTTT. Translated, it gives CSVKVAGSGELFF.

A note on this clone: Compared with germline, one end of the junction differs, possibly owing to a read error. The J gene is TRBJ1-2, the V gene TRBV7-9; D is unresolved. Germline loops: CDR1 SEHNR, CDR2 FQNEAQ (reference sequence). The CDR3 runs to 15 residues. The CDR3 is CSSSLGRGTNYGYTF. For the CDR3, the DNA is TGTTCCAGCAGCTTAGGACGGGGAACTAACTATGGCTACACCTTC.

The gene calls are TRBV6-1 and TRBJ2-7; TRBD2 agrees at 12 bases. The germline V gene has CDR1 MNHNS and CDR2 SASEGT. The CDR3 runs to 15 residues. With V trimmed by 4 bases and J by 1 base, 2 bases remained unmatched. This CDR3 reads CASSALAGGSYEQYF. CDR3 nucleotides: TGTGCCAGCAGTGCTCTAGCGGGAGGGTCCTACGAGCAGTACTTC.

This sequence joins TRBV4-1 and TRBJ1-2; TRBD1 is a possible D gene (5 bases). The CDR3 spans 15 residues. V lost 4 bases and J 0 bases, leaving 12 bases between the germline ends. The germline CDR1 and CDR2 sequences are MGHRA and YSYEKL. CDR3 region: CASSLDDRTNYGYTF. DNA of the CDR3: TGCGCCAGCAGCCTAGATGACAGAACTAACTATGGCTACACCTTC.

A few counts support this clone. This chain uses TRBV6-5 with TRBJ1-2; 7 nucleotides agree with TRBD1. Germline V gene lookup returns CDR1 MNHEY and CDR2 SVGAGI. CDR3 length: 14 amino acids. After removal of 5 bases from V and 0 bases from J, the junction contained 3 bases not matched to a gene. This CDR3 is CASSRDSSNYGYTF. The CDR3 DNA reads TGTGCCAGCAGTCGGGACAGCTCTAACTATGGCTACACCTTC.

This chain links TRBV19 with TRBJ1-2, with D perhaps matching TRBD1 (6 bases). V lost 8 bases and J 2 bases, leaving 15 bases between the germline ends. This CDR3 has 14 residues. Germline V lookup: CDR1 LNHDA, CDR2 SQIVND (reference sequence). The CDR3 sequence is CASAQQGPNYGYTF. The CDR3 DNA is TGTGCCAGTGCTCAGCAGGGGCCAAACTATGGCTACACCTTC.

The rearrangement joins TRBV6-1 to TRBJ1-1, with 9 bases aligning to TRBD1. In germline, CDR1 is MNHNS, CDR2 SASEGT. V was pared by 6 bases and J by 4 bases, with 6 bases of the junction left unmatched. The length of the CDR3 is 14 residues. The CDR3 nucleotides read TGTGCCAGCAGGGGGACAGGGTTTAGCACTGAAGCTTTCTTT. Translating gives CASRGTGFSTEAFF.